Shown below are 12 T cell receptor beta chains from a single sample sequenced in a study of T-cell memory formation after mild COVID-19. Using its own MiXCR run on the 5' RACE reads, TCRdb lists one record per CDR3 protein. The sample shows about 180,000 distinct CDR3 sequences, more than 15% of them seen only once. Material: PBMCs or a T cell subset sorted from them (not recorded which). Every receptor here comes from an adult woman who had mild COVID-19 (a few samples of this study predate the infection). Cell type and time point are not known.

In its sample, this clonotype was seen a few times. CDR3 DNA: TGTGCCAGCAGCCAAGGATCGGCAGCCAAAAACATTCAGTACTTC. This codes for CASSQGSAAKNIQYF. The chain recombines TRBV3-1 with TRBJ2-4; D ambiguous. With 1 base removed from V and 0 bases from J, the gap between germline ends came to 7 bases. The CDR3 length is 15 residues. The germline gives CDR1 LGHDT, CDR2 YNNKEL (reference sequence). The complete variable domain, with remaining parts taken from reference TRBV3-1 and TRBJ2-4, reads DTAVSQTPKYLVTQMGNDKSIKCEQNLGHDTMYWYKQDSKKFLKIMFSYNNKELIINETVPNRFSPKSPDKAHLNLHINSLELGDSAVYFCASSQGSAAKNIQYFGAGTRLSVL.

In this sample, this clonotype turned up a few times. The chain carries TRBV20-1 and TRBJ2-5; D is perhaps TRBD2 (7 bases). Deletions cut 4 bases from V and 3 bases from J, with 15 bases between. This CDR3 is built from 14 residues. Germline CDR1 is DFQATT and CDR2 is SNEGSKA (reference sequence). The CDR3 reads CSATPGGGEETQYF. The CDR3 region has the DNA TGCAGTGCTACCCCCGGAGGGGGGGAAGAGACCCAGTACTTC.

The chain has TRBV7-9 and TRBJ2-7; 7 bases fit TRBD2. The CDR3 covers 14 residues. Germline CDR1 reads SEHNR; CDR2 reads FQNEAQ (reference sequence). The ends lost 1 base at V and 5 bases at J; junction bases unmatched: 5. The CDR3 nucleotides are TGTGCCAGCAGCTTAGGGCGGGGGTCGGACGAGCAGTACTTC. It translates to CASSLGRGSDEQYF. The full variable domain, completed using reference TRBV7-9 and TRBJ2-7, is DTGVSQNPRHKITKRGQNVTFRCDPISEHNRLYWYRQTLGQGPEFLTYFQNEAQLEKSRLLSDRFSAERPKGSFSTLEIQRTEQGDSAMYLCASSLGRGSDEQYFGPGTRLTVT.

This clonotype was observed at least ten times. This chain connects TRBV7-9 to TRBJ2-7; D possibly uses TRBD1 or TRBD2 (5 bases each). CDR3 length: 12 residues. Trimming stripped 5 bases from V and 4 bases from J, with 9 bases between. CDR1 is SEHNR, CDR2 FQNEAQ, per germline (reference sequence). CDR3 protein: CASSRGAYEQYF. Here the CDR3 DNA reads TGTGCCAGCAGCCGAGGGGCGTACGAGCAGTACTTC. Filled out from reference TRBV7-9 and TRBJ2-7, the complete variable domain reads DTGVSQNPRHKITKRGQNVTFRCDPISEHNRLYWYRQTLGQGPEFLTYFQNEAQLEKSRLLSDRFSAERPKGSFSTLEIQRTEQGDSAMYLCASSRGAYEQYFGPGTRLTVT.

This clonotype has only a few counts. This chain links TRBV25-1 with TRBJ1-2; no clear D. The CDR3 has 13 amino acids. Germline V gives CDR1 MGHDK, CDR2 SYGVNS. The V and J ends lost 1 base and 4 bases respectively, with 7 bases between them. The CDR3 bases are TGTGCCAGCAGTGAATTGGGCCCCTATGGCTACACCTTC. Amino acids: CASSELGPYGYTF.

This clonotype was counted at least ten times. The V gene is TRBV12-3 or TRBV12-4, the J gene TRBJ2-7; 11 bases match TRBD2. This CDR3 has 15 amino acids. J lost 4 bases, V lost 1 base, and 3 bases had no gene match. Written as DNA, the CDR3 is TGTGCCAGCAGTTTAGGGCTAGCGGGAGGATACGAGCAGTACTTC. Protein product: CASSLGLAGGYEQYF.

J is TRBJ1-1 and V is TRBV24-1; TRBD1 matches 7 bases. Per germline, CDR1 KGHDR and CDR2 SFDVKD. The length of the CDR3 is 15 residues. V shed 4 bases, J shed 11 bases, and the junction held 15 bases outside the gene matches. The CDR3 protein is CATSDGRRDSGKAFF. CDR3 bases: TGTGCCACCAGTGACGGACGCCGGGACAGCGGGAAGGCTTTCTTT.

The CDR3 protein is CASSHWTGREEQYF. The DNA for the CDR3 is TGTGCCAGCAGCCACTGGACAGGGCGGGAAGAGCAGTACTTC. This chain joins TRBV14 and TRBJ2-7, with 8 bases aligning to TRBD1. After removal of 3 bases from V and 7 bases from J, the junction contained 8 bases not matched to a gene. Per the germline V gene, CDR1 is SGHDN and CDR2 is FVKESK. The CDR3 loop spans 14 amino acids.

The chain joins TRBV12-3 or TRBV12-4 to TRBJ1-1; D not certain. V was clipped by 2 bases and J by 3 bases, with 7 bases between them. The CDR3 has 13 amino acids. The CDR3 DNA reads as TGTGCCAGCAGTTTACGGGTTTACACTGAAGCTTTCTTT. Protein sequence: CASSLRVYTEAFF.

The rearrangement joins TRBV4-2 to TRBJ2-3; 11 positions match TRBD2. Unmatched junction bases numbered 9, after V lost 7 bases and J lost 3 bases. This CDR3 comprises 16 residues. Germline V gene lookup returns CDR1 LGHNA and CDR2 YNFKEQ. This chain's CDR3 is CASTPSLAGGTDTQYF. The CDR3 coding sequence is TGTGCCAGCACCCCCTCCCTAGCGGGAGGAACAGATACGCAGTATTTT.

This clonotype was seen a few times. The chain has TRBV24-1 and TRBJ2-1; D not resolved. V lost 4 bases and J 0 bases, leaving 9 bases between the germline ends. This CDR3 comprises 15 residues. Per germline, CDR1 KGHDR and CDR2 SFDVKD. The CDR3 DNA follows: TGTGCCACCAGTGAGGGCCGGCGCTCCTACAATGAGCAGTTCTTC. As protein: CATSEGRRSYNEQFF.

The chain combines TRBV18 with TRBJ2-1; 9 bases are shared with TRBD1. The CDR3 runs to 16 residues. The V gene end was trimmed by 4 bases and the J gene end by 12 bases; junction bases not matched to a gene: 16. Looked up from germline, CDR1 is KGHSH and CDR2 is LQKENI. CDR3 residues: CASSRGQGKTHPMQFF. The DNA of the CDR3 is TGTGCCAGCTCACGCGGACAGGGGAAAACCCACCCCATGCAGTTCTTC.